A single sample is the source of the 9 T cell receptor beta chains below, sequenced in a study of blood T cell repertoires in COVID-19. Profiled with immunoSEQ multiplex PCR; TCRdb holds only in-frame clones, not every one. Among roughly 250,000 clones listed, more than 70% were seen once. The sample comprised peripheral blood. These receptors came from a woman in her forties or fifties with acute or convalescent COVID-19.

DNA of the CDR3: TGTGCCAGCAGCCTGTCAGGGGGTAAGGAGACCCAGTACTTC. Translating gives CASSLSGGKETQYF. The V and J genes are TRBV5-4 and TRBJ2-5; 7 nucleotides line up with TRBD1. The CDR3 is 14 residues long. The germline V gene encodes CDR1 SGHNT and CDR2 YYREEE (reference sequence). The V and J ends lost 4 bases and 5 bases, in that order; junction bases with no gene match: 8.

This chain joins TRBV5-1 and TRBJ1-6; D perhaps matches TRBD1 (5 bases). Germline values: CDR1 SGHRS, CDR2 YFSETQ. This CDR3 is 16 amino acids long. The ends were cut back, 0 bases at V and 6 bases at J, with 13 bases in the middle. The DNA of the CDR3 is TGCGCCAGCAGCTTGGGCGGGTCGGGGGGTAATTCACCCCTCCACTTT. Protein sequence: CASSLGGSGGNSPLHF.

This sequence joins TRBV5-1 and TRBJ2-6; TRBD1 matches 10 bases. Germline values: CDR1 SGHRS, CDR2 YFSETQ. CDR3 length: 17 amino acids. V was clipped by 4 bases and J by 3 bases; unmatched bases: 7. CDR3 region: CASSADRGRFGANVLTF. CDR3 DNA sequence: TGCGCCAGCAGCGCCGACAGGGGGCGCTTTGGGGCCAACGTCCTGACTTTC.

The chain carries TRBV2 and TRBJ2-1, with TRBD2 matching over 8 bases. From germline, CDR1 is SNHLY and CDR2 FYNNEI. This CDR3 is built from 15 residues. J was trimmed by 3 bases and V by 4 bases; bases with no gene match: 5. The CDR3 DNA is TGTGCCAGCAGTGTCCTGAGCGGGAGCTACAATGAGCAGTTCTTC. It yields the protein CASSVLSGSYNEQFF.

The V and J genes are TRBV19 and TRBJ1-4; tentative D call: TRBD1 (6 bases). The CDR3 extends over 13 amino acids. The germline gives CDR1 LNHDA, CDR2 SQIVND (reference sequence). Trimming took 6 bases from V and 13 from J, leaving 18 bases between them. For the CDR3, the DNA is TGTGCCAGTAGGCGACTACAGGGCCCCGGACTGTTTTTT. It is translated as CASRRLQGPGLFF.

V and J are TRBV3-1 (or the pseudogene TRBV3-2) and TRBJ2-4; TRBD2 matches at 9 bases. The V gene's germline CDR1 is LGHDT and CDR2 YNNKEL (reference sequence). The length of the CDR3 is 16 residues. Germline trimming cut 4 bases from V and 8 bases from J; bases unmatched to any gene: 12. As DNA, the CDR3 is TGTGCCAGCAGCCCTAAAGGGACTAGCCGGAGGGACATTCAGTACTTC. It is translated as CASSPKGTSRRDIQYF.

The table lists this clone with a few counts. The chain links TRBV7-9 to TRBJ2-7; D perhaps matches TRBD2 (6 bases). Germline CDR1 SEHNR, CDR2 FQNEAQ (reference sequence). The CDR3 runs 17 residues. Deletions cut 5 bases from V and 3 bases from J, with 23 bases between. The CDR3 coding sequence is TGTGCCAGCAGCCGACTTTGGGCGGGGCAGGGAGGCTACGAGCAGTACTTC. Translation: CASSRLWAGQGGYEQYF.

This chain connects TRBV9 to TRBJ2-1, with 8 bases that match TRBD2. Germline-derived CDR1 and CDR2 are SGDLS and YYNGEE. V trimming: 5 bases; J trimming: 3 bases; junction bases outside the gene matches: 7. CDR3 size: 15 residues. CDR3 sequence: CASSPTSGVYNEQFF. The CDR3, as DNA: TGTGCCAGCAGTCCCACTAGCGGTGTCTACAATGAGCAGTTCTTC.

This clone showed up just once. V gene TRBV19 combines with J gene TRBJ1-4, with TRBD1 identical over 8 bases. The CDR3 has 15 amino acids. V shed 3 bases, J shed 7 bases, and the junction held 7 bases outside the gene matches. Germline V gene data show CDR1 as LNHDA and CDR2 as SQIVND (reference sequence). CDR3 in amino acids: CASSILGTGPEKLFF. CDR3 nucleotides: TGTGCCAGTAGTATCCTTGGGACAGGCCCTGAAAAACTGTTTTTT.